These 3 T cell receptor beta chains originate from one sample sequenced in a study of cytomegalovirus exposure and HLA in healthy donors. PCR employed 60 Vbeta and 13 Jbeta primers. TCRdb's table, derived via immunoSEQ multiplex PCR, lists solely in-frame clones and lacks some. Counted here are 180,000 or so clones, about 81% occurring once; the ten biggest clones make up more than 1.5%. Sequenced input: PBMCs. The receptors shown here come from a man between 35 and 55 years old in good health and CMV-seronegative.

This clone was observed a few times. This chain links TRBV9 with TRBJ2-3; 7 bases fit TRBD2. The CDR3 loop spans 16 amino acids. Germline-derived CDR1 and CDR2 are SGDLS and YYNGEE. The junction had 8 bases not matched to a gene; V was cut back by 1 base and J by 3 bases. The CDR3 bases are TGTGCCAGCAGCGTACGGTTAGGCGGGGGAACAGATACGCAGTATTTT. Its translation is CASSVRLGGGTDTQYF.

V gene TRBV28 combines with J gene TRBJ1-3; 12 bases agree with TRBD1. Trimming removed 8 bases from V and 2 bases from J; junction bases left unmatched: 1. Germline CDR1 reads MDHEN; CDR2 reads SYDVKM. This CDR3 contains 14 residues. CDR3 region: CASWDRGPGNTIYF. Written as DNA, the CDR3 is TGTGCCAGCTGGGACAGGGGGCCTGGAAACACCATATATTTT. Full variable domain (missing parts from reference TRBV28 and TRBJ1-3): DVKVTQSSRYLVKRTGEKVFLECVQDMDHENMFWYRQDPGLGLRLIYFSYDVKMKEKGDIPEGYSVSREKKERFSLILESASTNQTSMYLCASWDRGPGNTIYFGEGSWLTVV.

The chain recombines TRBV18 with TRBJ2-3; 12 nucleotides match TRBD2. Germline-derived CDR1 and CDR2 are KGHSH and LQKENI. The CDR3 is 17 amino acids. V lost 3 bases, J lost 2 bases, and 6 bases stayed unmatched. The CDR3 sequence is CASSPAWTSGITDTQYF. The CDR3 DNA reads as TGTGCCAGCTCACCTGCTTGGACTAGCGGGATCACAGATACGCAGTATTTT.